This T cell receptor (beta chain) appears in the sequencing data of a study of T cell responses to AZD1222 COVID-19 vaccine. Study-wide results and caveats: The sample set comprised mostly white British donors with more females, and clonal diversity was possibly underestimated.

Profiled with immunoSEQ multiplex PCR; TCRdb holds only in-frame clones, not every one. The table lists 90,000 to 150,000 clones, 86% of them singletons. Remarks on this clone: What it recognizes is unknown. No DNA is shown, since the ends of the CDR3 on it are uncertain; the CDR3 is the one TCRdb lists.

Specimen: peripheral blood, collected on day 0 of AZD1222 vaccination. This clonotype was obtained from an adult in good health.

This CDR3 reads CASSPPRRAGELFF. J is TRBJ2-2 and V is TRBV5-6; the D call of TRBD2 is as the table states it, not checked on the DNA. Germline assignment: CDR1 SGHDT and CDR2 YYEEEE. The CDR3 is 14 residues long, ends included.